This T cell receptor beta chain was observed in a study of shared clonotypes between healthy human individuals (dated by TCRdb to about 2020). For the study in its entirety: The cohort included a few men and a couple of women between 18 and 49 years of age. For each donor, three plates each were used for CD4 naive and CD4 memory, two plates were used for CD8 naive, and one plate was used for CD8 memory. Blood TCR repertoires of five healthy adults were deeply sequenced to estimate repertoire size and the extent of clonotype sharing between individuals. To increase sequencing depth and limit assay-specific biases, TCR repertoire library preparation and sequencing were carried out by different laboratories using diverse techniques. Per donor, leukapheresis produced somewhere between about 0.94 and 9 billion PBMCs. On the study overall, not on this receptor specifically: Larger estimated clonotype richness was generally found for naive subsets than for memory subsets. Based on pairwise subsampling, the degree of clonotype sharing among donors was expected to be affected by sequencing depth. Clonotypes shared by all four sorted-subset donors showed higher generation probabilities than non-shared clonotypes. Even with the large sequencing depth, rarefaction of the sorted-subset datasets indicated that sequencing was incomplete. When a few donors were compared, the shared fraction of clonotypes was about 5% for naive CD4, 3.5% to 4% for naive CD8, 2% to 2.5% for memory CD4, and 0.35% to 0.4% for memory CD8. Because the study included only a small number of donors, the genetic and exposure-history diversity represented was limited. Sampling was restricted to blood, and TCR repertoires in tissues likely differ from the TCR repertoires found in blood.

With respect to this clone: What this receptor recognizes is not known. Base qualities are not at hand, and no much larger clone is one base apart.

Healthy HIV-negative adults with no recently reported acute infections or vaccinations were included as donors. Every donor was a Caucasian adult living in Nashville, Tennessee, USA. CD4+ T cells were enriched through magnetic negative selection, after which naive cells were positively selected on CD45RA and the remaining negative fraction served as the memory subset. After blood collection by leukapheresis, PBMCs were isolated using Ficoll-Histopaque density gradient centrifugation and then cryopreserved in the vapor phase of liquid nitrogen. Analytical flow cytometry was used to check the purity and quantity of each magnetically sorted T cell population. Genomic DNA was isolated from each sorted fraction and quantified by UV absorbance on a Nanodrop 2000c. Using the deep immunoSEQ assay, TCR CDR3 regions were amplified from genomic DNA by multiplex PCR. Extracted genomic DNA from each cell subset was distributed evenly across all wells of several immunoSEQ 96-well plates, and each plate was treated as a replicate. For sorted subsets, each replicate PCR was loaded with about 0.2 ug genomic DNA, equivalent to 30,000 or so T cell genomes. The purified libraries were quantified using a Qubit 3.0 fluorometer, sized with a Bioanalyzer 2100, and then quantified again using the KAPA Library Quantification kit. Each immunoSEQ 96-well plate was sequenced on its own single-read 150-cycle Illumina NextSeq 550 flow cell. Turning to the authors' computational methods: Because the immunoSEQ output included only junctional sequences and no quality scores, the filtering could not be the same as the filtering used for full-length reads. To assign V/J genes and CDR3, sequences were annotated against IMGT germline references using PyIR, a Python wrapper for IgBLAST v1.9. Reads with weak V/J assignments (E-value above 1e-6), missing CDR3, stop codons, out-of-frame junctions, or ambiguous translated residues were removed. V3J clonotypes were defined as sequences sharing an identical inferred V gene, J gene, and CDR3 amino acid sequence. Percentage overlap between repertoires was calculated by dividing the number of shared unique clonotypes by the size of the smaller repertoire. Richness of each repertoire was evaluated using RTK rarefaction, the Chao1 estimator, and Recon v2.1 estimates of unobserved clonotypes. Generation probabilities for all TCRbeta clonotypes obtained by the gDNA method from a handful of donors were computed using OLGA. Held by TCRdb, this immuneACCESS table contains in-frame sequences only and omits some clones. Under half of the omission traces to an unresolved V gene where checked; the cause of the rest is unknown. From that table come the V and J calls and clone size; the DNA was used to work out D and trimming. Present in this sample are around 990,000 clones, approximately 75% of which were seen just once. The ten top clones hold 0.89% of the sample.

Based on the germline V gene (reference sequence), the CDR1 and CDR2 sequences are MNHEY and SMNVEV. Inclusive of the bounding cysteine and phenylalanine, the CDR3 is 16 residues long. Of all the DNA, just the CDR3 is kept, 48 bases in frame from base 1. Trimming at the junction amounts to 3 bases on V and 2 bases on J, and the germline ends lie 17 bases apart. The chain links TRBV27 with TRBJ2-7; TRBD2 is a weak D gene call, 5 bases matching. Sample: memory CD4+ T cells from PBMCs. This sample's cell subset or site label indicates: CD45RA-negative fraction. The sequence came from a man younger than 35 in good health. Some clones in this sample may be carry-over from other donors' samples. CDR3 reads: CASSFLLGGPAYEQYF. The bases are TGTGCCAGCAGTTTCTTATTGGGCGGGCCCGCCTACGAGCAGTACTTC.